This T cell receptor (beta chain) was sequenced for a study of cytomegalovirus exposure and HLA in healthy donors. Background on the study: Of the donors genotyped, about 410 in all, less than 90% fell in the Caucasian-associated ancestry cluster. General study results and limits: Per a later analysis, HLA-associated TCR beta chains showed more clonal expansion than other, equally common TCR beta chains. Associated with HLA alleles at 0.05 false discovery rate in a later analysis were approximately 17,000 TCR beta sequences.

The germline V gene encodes CDR1 SNHLY and CDR2 FYNNEI. This CDR3 is built from 12 residues. The germline V and J ends were trimmed by 8 bases and 1 base, with 9 bases remaining between them. As for this clone: Its antigen is as yet unknown.

PCR involved 60 Vbeta and 13 Jbeta primers. Profiling relied on immunoSEQ multiplex PCR, and the TCRdb table lists in-frame clones only, not all of them. The profile shows under 200,000 clones, 60% to 80% of them singletons. This sequence originates from a woman aged 30 to 39 in good health and CMV-seronegative. Sequenced sample: PBMCs. This chain uses TRBV2 with TRBJ2-7; D not certain. In DNA form, the CDR3 reads TGTGCCAGCCTTTGGGCTTCCTACGAGCAGTACTTC. Translated, it gives CASLWASYEQYF.